A selection of T cell receptor beta chains follows, all from one sample in a study of blood T cell repertoires in COVID-19. Method: immunoSEQ multiplex PCR; TCRdb's copy keeps in-frame clones and lacks some. This sample has more than 130,000 clones; 85% to 90% occur once, and the top ten carry roughly 4%. Material: peripheral blood. The receptors shown here come from a woman in her 40s with acute or convalescent COVID-19. CDR3s include the opening cysteine and the closing phenylalanine or tryptophan. A D gene is named only where the DNA matches it firmly. Clone size is shown for a subset of rows, as once, few, many or a class of expanded clone.

clone size	V gene	J gene	D gene	CDR3 length	CDR3 DNA	CDR3 protein
-	TRBV19	TRBJ2-1	TRBD1	15	TGTGCCAGTAGTATTTGGGACAGGGGGGGCAATGAGCAGTTCTTC	CASSIWDRGGNEQFF
few	TRBV19	TRBJ2-2	TRBD2	17	TGTGCCAGTAGACACCTAGCGGGAGGTCAGAACACCGGGGAGCTGTTTTTT	CASRHLAGGQNTGELFF
-	TRBV6-5	TRBJ2-3	TRBD2	14	TGTGCCAGCGAGGGGCGGGAGGGCCAGGATACGCAGTATTTT	CASEGREGQDTQYF
few	TRBV5-1	TRBJ1-3	-	14	TGCGCCAGCAGCTTGGGAACAGGGGGAAACACCATATATTTT	CASSLGTGGNTIYF
-	TRBV5-1	TRBJ2-3	TRBD1	14	TGCGCCAGCAGGGGACAGATCAGCACAGATACGCAGTATTTT	CASRGQISTDTQYF
-	TRBV14	TRBJ2-7	TRBD1	15	TGTGCCAGCAGCCACCGACAGGGGCCACCTTACGAGCAGTACTTC	CASSHRQGPPYEQYF
-	TRBV5-4	TRBJ1-2	-	14	TGTGCCAGCAGCTTGGACTCGGGGGACTATGGCTACACCTTC	CASSLDSGDYGYTF
-	TRBV10-3	TRBJ2-2	TRBD1	14	TGTGCCATCAGTGGGACAGGGGTCACCGGGGAGCTGTTTTTT	CAISGTGVTGELFF
-	TRBV11-2	TRBJ2-3	-	14	TGTGCCAGCAGCTTAGCCAGGGGCTGGGATACGCAGTATTTT	CASSLARGWDTQYF
-	TRBV9	TRBJ1-6	-	15	TGTGCCAGCAGCGTAACAGTCGCAAGTGGTTCACCCCTCCACTTT	CASSVTVASGSPLHF
-	TRBV3-1/TRBV3-2	TRBJ2-1	TRBD1	15	TGTGCCAGCAGCCGGACAGGGAAACACAACAATGAGCAGTTCTTC	CASSRTGKHNNEQFF
-	TRBV7-2	TRBJ1-6	-	14	TGTGCCAGCAGCTTAAGGCACAGGGTGTCACCCCTCCACTTT	CASSLRHRVSPLHF
-	TRBV4-2	TRBJ2-3	-	15	TGTGCCAGCAGCCCGGAGGTAAGGGGAGGAGATACGCAGTATTTT	CASSPEVRGGDTQYF
-	TRBV3-1/TRBV3-2	TRBJ2-1	-	11	TGTGCCAGCAGCCAGAAGGGGGAGCAGTTCTTC	CASSQKGEQFF
-	TRBV18	TRBJ1-2	-	13	TGTGCCAGCTCCCTCGACAAGAACTATGGCTACACCTTC	CASSLDKNYGYTF
-	TRBV6-5	TRBJ1-1	-	15	TGTGCCAGCAGTTACGGTCCCGGGGGAAACACTGAAGCTTTCTTT	CASSYGPGGNTEAFF
-	TRBV6-5	TRBJ1-2	TRBD1	14	TGTGCCAGCAGGGCGACAGGGCCCCGCAGCGGCTACACCTTC	CASRATGPRSGYTF
-	TRBV15	TRBJ2-1	-	15	TGTGCCACCAGCAGAGACAGGGCCCAAGGGGGTGAGCAGTTCTTC	CATSRDRAQGGEQFF
once	TRBV5-1	TRBJ1-2	TRBD1	16	TGCGCCAGCAGCCTCCTTCCGGGACAGGGCGCAGAAGGCTACACCTTC	CASSLLPGQGAEGYTF
-	TRBV7-2	TRBJ2-7	-	15	TGTGCCAGCACCACCAGTACAGGGAAGGTAGGCGAGCAGTACTTC	CASTTSTGKVGEQYF
-	TRBV5-3	TRBJ1-5	TRBD1	14	TGTGCCAGAAGCTATAGGGACAGGGGTCAGCCCCAGCATTTT	CARSYRDRGQPQHF
-	TRBV19	TRBJ1-5	TRBD1	15	TGTGCCAGTAGTATAGTACACAGGGGTGGTCAGCCCCAGCATTTT	CASSIVHRGGQPQHF
-	TRBV11-3	TRBJ1-4	-	19	TGTGCCAGCAGCTTAGTCGGGACAATCGTAGGGACCCTGAATGAAAAACTGTTTTTT	CASSLVGTIVGTLNEKLFF
once	TRBV6-2/TRBV6-3	TRBJ1-5	-	14	TGTGCCAGCAGTGGGATGGAGGGGAGGCAGCCCCAGCATTTT	CASSGMEGRQPQHF
-	TRBV7-2	TRBJ1-2	TRBD1	12	TGTGCCAGCAGCGAACAGGGGGCGAGCTACACCTTC	CASSEQGASYTF
-	TRBV4-2	TRBJ2-2	TRBD1	18	TGTGCCAGCAGCCAGCGAGGGACAGGGGGCGCGAACACCGGGGAGCTGTTTTTT	CASSQRGTGGANTGELFF
-	TRBV27	TRBJ1-2	-	14	TGTGCCAGCAGTTTATTTCCAGATCTCTATGGCTACACCTTC	CASSLFPDLYGYTF
-	TRBV2	TRBJ1-2	-	15	TGTGCCAGCAGTGTGGGGGCCCCGGGGAACTATGGCTACACCTTC	CASSVGAPGNYGYTF
-	TRBV6-2/TRBV6-3	TRBJ1-6	-	17	TGTGCCAGCAGTTACTCGCCCACAGGGAATAGCCGCCTTCGCCTCCACTTT	CASSYSPTGNSRLRLHF
-	TRBV27	TRBJ1-2	-	12	TGTGCCAGCAGTCCCGGACTAGGGAGCTACACCTTC	CASSPGLGSYTF
few	TRBV30	TRBJ2-2	-	13	TGTGCCTGGAGATTCGGCGGCCCCGGGGAGCTGTTTTTT	CAWRFGGPGELFF
-	TRBV5-4	TRBJ1-6	-	14	TGTGCCAGCAGCTTGCAGGGGAAGAATTCACCCCTCCACTTT	CASSLQGKNSPLHF
-	TRBV27	TRBJ2-7	TRBD1	15	TGTGCCAGCAGTTTAGTAGGACAGGGGTCCTACGAGCAGTACTTC	CASSLVGQGSYEQYF
few	TRBV25-1	TRBJ1-5	TRBD1	14	TGTGCCAGCAGTGAAGACAGGGGCAATCAGCCCCAGCATTTT	CASSEDRGNQPQHF
-	TRBV2	TRBJ1-2	-	12	TGTGCCAGCAGTGAAGAGGGGTATGGCTACACCTTC	CASSEEGYGYTF
-	TRBV9	TRBJ1-1	-	14	TGTGCCAGCAGTTTGGGGCGGGGGAACACTGAAGCTTTCTTT	CASSLGRGNTEAFF
-	TRBV18	TRBJ2-1	-	15	TGTGCCAGCTCACCACCTGGGGGCGCTGTAAGTGAGCAGTTCTTC	CASSPPGGAVSEQFF
-	TRBV2	TRBJ2-2	-	13	TGTGCCAGCGGGGGGTTGGAGGCCGGGGAGCTGTTTTTT	CASGGLEAGELFF
-	TRBV5-1	TRBJ1-6	TRBD1	14	TGCGCCAGCAGCTCGGGACAGGACTATTCACCCCTCCACTTT	CASSSGQDYSPLHF
-	TRBV13	TRBJ2-2	-	12	TGTGCCAGCAGCTTGCGGGTTAGGGAGCTGTTTTTT	CASSLRVRELFF
-	TRBV5-4	TRBJ2-7	-	14	TGTGCCAGCAGCTTGGCCGACAGATCCTACGAGCAGTACTTC	CASSLADRSYEQYF
few	TRBV11-2	TRBJ1-1	TRBD1	13	TGTGCCAGCAGCTTAGGCACAGGGGCTGAAGCTTTCTTT	CASSLGTGAEAFF
-	TRBV11-2	TRBJ1-2	-	12	TGTGCCAGCAGCTTAGTAGGGGATGGCTACACCTTC	CASSLVGDGYTF
-	TRBV7-8	TRBJ2-3	TRBD2	16	TGTGCCAGCAGCCCTCACGAACTAGCGGGGGCAGATACGCAGTATTTT	CASSPHELAGADTQYF
-	TRBV7-2	TRBJ2-7	TRBD1	15	TGTGCCAGCAGCTTAACGTCAGGGGGCTACTACGAGCAGTACTTC	CASSLTSGGYYEQYF
-	TRBV30	TRBJ2-1	TRBD2	14	TGTGCCTGGAGACTAGCGGGCCCGGTCAATGAGCAGTTCTTC	CAWRLAGPVNEQFF
-	TRBV6-5	TRBJ1-2	TRBD1	15	TGTGCCAGCAGTTACACGGGACAGGGGAGTTCTGGCTACACCTTC	CASSYTGQGSSGYTF
-	TRBV4-1	TRBJ2-5	-	18	TGCGCCAGCAGCCAAGATCGGCAACGTTTTCACTATCAAGAGACCCAGTACTTC	CASSQDRQRFHYQETQYF
-	TRBV6-4	TRBJ2-2	TRBD2	13	TGTGCCAGCAGTGGCGGGAGCACCGGGGAGCTGTTTTTT	CASSGGSTGELFF
-	TRBV9	TRBJ1-1	TRBD1	15	TGTGCCAGCAGCGAAGGGACAGGGTTGAGAACTGAAGCTTTCTTT	CASSEGTGLRTEAFF
-	TRBV18	TRBJ2-1	TRBD2	16	TGTGCCAGCTCACCTCTTGGGGGGGGTCACGGCAATGAGCAGTTCTTC	CASSPLGGGHGNEQFF
few	TRBV15	TRBJ1-1	TRBD1	14	TGTGCCACCAGCAGACAGGGGGCGAACACTGAAGCTTTCTTT	CATSRQGANTEAFF
medium-sized	TRBV29-1	TRBJ1-2	-	11	TGCAGCGTTGCACGTAGAAATGGCTACACCTTC	CSVARRNGYTF
-	TRBV11-2	TRBJ2-3	-	12	TGTGCCAGCAGTATTAGAGGCGATACGCAGTATTTT	CASSIRGDTQYF
-	TRBV27	TRBJ2-5	TRBD2	14	TGTGCCAGCAGACCGGGACTAGCGTGGGAGACCCAGTACTTC	CASRPGLAWETQYF
-	TRBV30	TRBJ1-1	-	16	TGTGCCTGGAACCTACCCTATGGGACAATGAACACTGAAGCTTTCTTT	CAWNLPYGTMNTEAFF